The entry below gives a single TCR beta chain sequence along with its context. What it binds is unknown. The data were obtained in a study of cytomegalovirus exposure and HLA in healthy donors. Study information: HLA-typed donors were the source of around 77 million unique TCRs held in an early data release. General study results and limits: It is likely that the observed cluster of highly shared sequence variants was a sequencing artifact.

Germline V gene sequence: CDR1 MGHRA, CDR2 YSYEKL. V gave up 3 bases and J gave up 4 bases; unmatched junction bases: 4. The CDR3 is 14 residues long. PCR was performed using 60 Vbeta and 13 Jbeta primers. Sequencing was performed with immunoSEQ multiplex PCR; in TCRdb, only in-frame clones are kept and a portion is missing. The table lists around 150,000 clones, about 64% of them singletons. The sample comprised PBMCs. This clonotype was obtained from a woman aged 55-75 years in good health and CMV-seropositive. The chain employs TRBV4-1 and TRBJ2-5, with TRBD2 identical over 8 bases. The CDR3 nucleotides read TGCGCCAGCAGCCACGTAGCGGGGAGAGAGACCCAGTACTTC. Translating it yields CASSHVAGRETQYF.